A selection of T cell receptor beta chains follows, all from one sample in a study of cytomegalovirus exposure and HLA in healthy donors. Clones were read by immunoSEQ multiplex PCR, and TCRdb kept only the in-frame ones, dropping some. The sample includes about 59,000 clones, approximately 80% of them seen just once. Sequenced input: PBMCs. The receptors were gathered from a human donor in good health. Both conserved end residues are part of each CDR3. Fields, in order: V gene, clone size, D gene, J gene, CDR3 protein, CDR3 DNA. D genes are given only for firm matches. Clone size, where shown, is once, few, many, or a class for clones that have expanded.

>TRBV2|NA|NA|TRBJ2-1
CASSEAILSRSGLYNEQFF
TGTGCCAGCAGTGAAGCGATCCTAAGCCGTAGCGGCCTATACAATGAGCAGTTCTTC
>TRBV5-8|NA|NA|TRBJ2-3
CASRPTVSSTDTQYF
TGTGCCAGCAGGCCGACAGTCTCTAGCACAGATACGCAGTATTTT
>TRBV4-3|NA|NA|TRBJ2-7
CASSQDWGGSYEQYF
TGCGCCAGCAGCCAAGATTGGGGCGGATCCTACGAGCAGTACTTC
>TRBV7-9|NA|NA|TRBJ2-3
CASTPGSTNTDTQYF
TGTGCCAGCACCCCAGGGTCTACGAACACAGATACGCAGTATTTT
>TRBV19|NA|NA|TRBJ1-2
CASRGSGAYGYTF
TGTGCCAGTAGAGGATCTGGGGCCTATGGCTACACCTTC
>TRBV5-1|NA|NA|TRBJ1-3
CASSLGVQGSGNTIYF
TGCGCCAGCAGCTTGGGAGTGCAGGGATCTGGAAACACCATATATTTT
>TRBV2|NA|NA|TRBJ1-2
CASSEAGGREEAGGYTF
TGTGCCAGCAGTGAAGCGGGGGGGAGAGAGGAGGCGGGGGGCTACACCTTC
>TRBV28|NA|TRBD1|TRBJ1-2
CASSFDRDYGYTF
TGTGCCAGCAGTTTCGACAGGGACTATGGCTACACCTTC
>TRBV4-3|NA|TRBD2|TRBJ2-5
CASSQDHTSGGEETQYF
TGCGCCAGCAGCCAAGATCACACTAGCGGGGGGGAAGAGACCCAGTACTTC
>TRBV29-1|NA|TRBD1|TRBJ2-3
CSAGQAGGTQYF
TGCAGCGCGGGACAGGCCGGAGGCACGCAGTATTTT
>TRBV7-8|NA|TRBD1|TRBJ2-3
CASRPDRVRTDTQYF
TGTGCCAGCAGACCGGACAGGGTGAGGACAGATACGCAGTATTTT
>TRBV4-2|NA|TRBD1|TRBJ1-6
CASSQVGTGDSPLHF
TGTGCCAGCAGCCAAGTAGGTACAGGGGACTCACCCCTCCACTTT
>TRBV6-5|NA|NA|TRBJ2-4
CASADPKRYIQYF
TGTGCCAGCGCCGACCCCAAGCGGTACATTCAGTACTTC
>TRBV6-5|NA|NA|TRBJ2-1
CASSGGSSYNEQFF
TGTGCCAGCAGTGGGGGGAGCTCCTACAATGAGCAGTTCTTC
>TRBV5-6|NA|NA|TRBJ1-3
CASSLRGSLSGNTIYF
TGTGCCAGCAGCTTGAGGGGGTCGTTGTCGGGAAACACCATATATTTT
>TRBV27|few|NA|TRBJ1-1
CATWRDSTEAFF
TGTGCCACGTGGCGGGACTCCACTGAAGCTTTCTTT
>TRBV6-1|NA|NA|TRBJ2-3
CASSVRVPDTQYF
TGTGCCAGCAGTGTCAGGGTCCCAGATACGCAGTATTTT
>TRBV18|NA|NA|TRBJ2-5
CASSPNTRNREQYF
TGTGCCAGCTCACCGAATACCAGAAATCGGGAGCAGTACTTC
>TRBV29-1|once|TRBD2|TRBJ2-1
CSVAHLAGVYNEQFF
TGCAGCGTTGCTCACCTAGCGGGAGTCTACAATGAGCAGTTCTTC
>TRBV7-2|few|TRBD2|TRBJ2-3
CASSFSGGAGADTQYF
TGTGCCAGCAGCTTTAGCGGGGGGGCCGGAGCAGATACGCAGTATTTT
>TRBV4-3|NA|NA|TRBJ1-6
CASSQVPDRPKPLHF
TGCGCCAGCAGCCAAGTACCCGACAGGCCAAAACCCCTCCACTTT
>TRBV18|NA|TRBD1|TRBJ2-2
CASTAGTGTGELFF
TGTGCCAGCACAGCCGGGACAGGGACCGGGGAGCTGTTTTTT
>TRBV6-4|medium-sized|TRBD2|TRBJ2-1
CASSVSGENNEQFF
TGTGCCAGCAGTGTAAGCGGGGAAAACAATGAGCAGTTCTTC